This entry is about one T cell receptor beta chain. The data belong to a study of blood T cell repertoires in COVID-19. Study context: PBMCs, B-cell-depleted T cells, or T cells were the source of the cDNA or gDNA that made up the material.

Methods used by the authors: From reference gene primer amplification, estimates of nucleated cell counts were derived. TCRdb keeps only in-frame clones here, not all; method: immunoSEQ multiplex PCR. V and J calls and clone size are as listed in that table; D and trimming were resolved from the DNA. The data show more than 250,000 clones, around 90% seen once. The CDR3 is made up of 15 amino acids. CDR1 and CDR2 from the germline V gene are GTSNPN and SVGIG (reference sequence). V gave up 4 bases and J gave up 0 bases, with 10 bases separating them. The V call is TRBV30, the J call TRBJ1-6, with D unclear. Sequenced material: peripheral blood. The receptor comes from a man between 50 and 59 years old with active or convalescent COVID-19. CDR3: CAWTGVSSYNSPLHF. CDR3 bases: TGTGCCTGGACCGGGGTGAGCTCCTATAATTCACCCCTCCACTTT.